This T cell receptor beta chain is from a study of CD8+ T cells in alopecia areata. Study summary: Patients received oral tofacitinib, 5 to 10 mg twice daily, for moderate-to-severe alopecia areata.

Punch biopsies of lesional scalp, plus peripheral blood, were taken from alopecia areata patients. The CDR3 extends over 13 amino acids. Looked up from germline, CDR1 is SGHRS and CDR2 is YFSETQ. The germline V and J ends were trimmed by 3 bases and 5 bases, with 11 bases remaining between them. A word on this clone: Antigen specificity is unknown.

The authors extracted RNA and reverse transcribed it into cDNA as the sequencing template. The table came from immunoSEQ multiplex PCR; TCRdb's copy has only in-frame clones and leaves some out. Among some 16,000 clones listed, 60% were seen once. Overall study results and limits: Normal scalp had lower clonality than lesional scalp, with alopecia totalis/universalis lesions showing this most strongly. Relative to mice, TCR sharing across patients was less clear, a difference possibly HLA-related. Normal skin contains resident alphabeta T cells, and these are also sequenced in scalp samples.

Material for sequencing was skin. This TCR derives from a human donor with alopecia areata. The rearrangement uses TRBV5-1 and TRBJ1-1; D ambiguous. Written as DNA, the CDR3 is TGCGCCAGCAGCTGGACCCCCGAGACTGAAGCTTTCTTT. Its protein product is CASSWTPETEAFF.